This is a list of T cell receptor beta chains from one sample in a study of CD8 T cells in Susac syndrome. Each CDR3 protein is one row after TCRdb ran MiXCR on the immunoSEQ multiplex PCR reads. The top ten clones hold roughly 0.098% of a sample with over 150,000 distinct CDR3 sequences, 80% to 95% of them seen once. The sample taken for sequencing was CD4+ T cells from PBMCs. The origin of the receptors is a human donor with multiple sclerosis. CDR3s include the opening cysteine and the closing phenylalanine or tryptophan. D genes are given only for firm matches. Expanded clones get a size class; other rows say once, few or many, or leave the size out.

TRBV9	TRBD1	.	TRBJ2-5	TGTGCCAGCAGCGTCGGGACAGGGGCGCTTGGAGAGACCCAGTACTTC	CASSVGTGALGETQYF
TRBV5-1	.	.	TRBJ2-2	TGCGCCAGCAGCTTGGGTGTCGGCGGGGAGCTGTTTTTT	CASSLGVGGELFF
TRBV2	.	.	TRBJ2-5	TGTGCTATCAGTGAGGTGGCCACCCAGTACTTC	CAISEVATQYF
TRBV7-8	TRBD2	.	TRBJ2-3	TGTGCCAGCAGCCCCAGGGGTCTAGCGGGGGCCACTACGCAGTATTTT	CASSPRGLAGATTQYF
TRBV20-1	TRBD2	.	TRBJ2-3	TGCAGTGCGCGGGACTACACAGATACGCAGTATTTT	CSARDYTDTQYF
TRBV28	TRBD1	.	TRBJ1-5	TGTGCCAGCAGTAACCCGGACAGGGTACAGCCCCAGCATTTT	CASSNPDRVQPQHF
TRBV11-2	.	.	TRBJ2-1	TGTGCCAGCAGCTTAGAACCCCACAGCGGCTACAATGAGCAGTTCTTC	CASSLEPHSGYNEQFF
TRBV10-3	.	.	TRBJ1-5	TGTGCCATCAGTGAAGGGGCGTATAGCAATCAGCCCCAGCATTTT	CAISEGAYSNQPQHF
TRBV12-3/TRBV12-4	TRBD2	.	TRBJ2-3	TGTGCCAGCAGACGACCCGGGACTACGAGCACAGATACGCAGTATTTT	CASRRPGTTSTDTQYF
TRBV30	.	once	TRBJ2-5	TGTGCCTGGAGCCCCCGGAGCGGGTATGGGGTCCAAGAGACCCAGTACTTC	CAWSPRSGYGVQETQYF
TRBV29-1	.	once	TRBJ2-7	TGCAGCGTTGGCCTTACTTCCTACGAGCAGTACTTC	CSVGLTSYEQYF
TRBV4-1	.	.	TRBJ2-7	TGCGCCAGCAGCCTGAGACAGGTCTCCGAGCAGTACTTC	CASSLRQVSEQYF
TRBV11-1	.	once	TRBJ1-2	TGTGCCAGCTCGCCGGGGGATGGCTACACCTTC	CASSPGDGYTF
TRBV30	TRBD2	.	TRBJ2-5	TGTGCCTGGAGTGTAGGGACTAGCGGCCCAGAGACCCAGTACTTC	CAWSVGTSGPETQYF
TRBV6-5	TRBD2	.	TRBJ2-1	TGTGCCAGCAGTTACGGGACTAGCGGAATCAATGAGCAGTTCTTC	CASSYGTSGINEQFF
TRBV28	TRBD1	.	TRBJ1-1	TGTGCCAGCAGCCCTGGAGGGACAGGGTCGTTTGGGATACCTGAAGCTTTCTTT	CASSPGGTGSFGIPEAFF
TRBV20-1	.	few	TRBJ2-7	TGCAGTGTCGCAGGTCTGGTCCCCCTCTACGAGCAGTACTTC	CSVAGLVPLYEQYF
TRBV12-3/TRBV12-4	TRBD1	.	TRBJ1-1	TGTGCCAGCAGTCCCTGGACAGGGGCCGCGGGGACTGAAGCTTTCTTT	CASSPWTGAAGTEAFF
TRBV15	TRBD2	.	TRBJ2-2	TGTGCCGCCAGACTAGCGGGAGCTGGGGAGCTGTTTTTT	CAARLAGAGELFF
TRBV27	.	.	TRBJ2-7	TGTGCCAGCAGTCCCTGGGGGGGGGCTCCCTACGAGCAGTACTTC	CASSPWGGAPYEQYF
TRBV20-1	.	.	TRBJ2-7	TGCAGTCCGCGGCACCCAAGCTCCTACGAGCAGTACTTC	CSPRHPSSYEQYF
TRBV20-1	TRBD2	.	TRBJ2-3	TGCAGTGCTCCCGGACTAGCGGGAGATACGCAGTATTTT	CSAPGLAGDTQYF
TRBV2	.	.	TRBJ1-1	TGTGCCAGCAGTGAAGAGATTGAGAAGGGTGATCACACTGAAGCTTTCTTT	CASSEEIEKGDHTEAFF
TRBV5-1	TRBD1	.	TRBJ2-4	TGCGCCAGCGGGACAGGGACAGACATTCAGTACTTC	CASGTGTDIQYF
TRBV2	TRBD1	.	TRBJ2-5	TGTGCCAGCAGTGGATCAGGGGGCCGGGAGACCCAGTACTTC	CASSGSGGRETQYF
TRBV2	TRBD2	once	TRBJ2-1	TGTGCCAGCAGTGTCATCGCCGGGGAGGGTGAGCAGTTCTTC	CASSVIAGEGEQFF
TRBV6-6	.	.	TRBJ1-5	TGTGCCAGCAGGTCCCCGGAGGGCCAGCCCCAGCATTTT	CASRSPEGQPQHF
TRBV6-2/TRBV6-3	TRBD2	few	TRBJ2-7	TGTGCCAGCGGGGCTAGCGGGGGGGCCTACGAGCAGTACTTC	CASGASGGAYEQYF
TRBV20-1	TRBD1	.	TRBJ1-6	TGCAGTGCTAGAAGGACAGGTTTGGACCCTAATTCACCCCTCCACTTT	CSARRTGLDPNSPLHF
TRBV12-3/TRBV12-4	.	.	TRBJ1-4	TGTGCCAGTTCCCTCGCGTCCGGAGAAAAACTGTTTTTT	CASSLASGEKLFF
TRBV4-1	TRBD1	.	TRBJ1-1	TGCGCCAGCAGCCAAGAACAGGGGGGAACTGAAGCTTTCTTT	CASSQEQGGTEAFF
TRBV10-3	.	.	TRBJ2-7	TGTGCCATCAGTGAGTCCGGTAAGAGGTACGAGCAGTACTTC	CAISESGKRYEQYF
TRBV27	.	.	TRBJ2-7	TGTGCCAGCAGTTCCCAACCCCGTAGCGAGCAGTACTTC	CASSSQPRSEQYF
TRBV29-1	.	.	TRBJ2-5	TGCAGCGTCAGGACCCCACGACTAGGGGAGACCCAGTACTTC	CSVRTPRLGETQYF
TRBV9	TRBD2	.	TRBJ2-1	TGTGCCAGCAGCGTAGACACTAGCGGGTGGGATGAGCAGTTCTTC	CASSVDTSGWDEQFF
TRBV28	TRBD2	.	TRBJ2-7	TGTGCCAGCAGTAATTTTGGACTAGCGGTGTACGAGCAGTACTTC	CASSNFGLAVYEQYF
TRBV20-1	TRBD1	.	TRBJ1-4	TGCAGTGCTACCTCGCCGACAGGGGGTGAAAAACTGTTTTTT	CSATSPTGGEKLFF
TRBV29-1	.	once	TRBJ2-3	TGCAGCGTTTCCGGGGATCTGAGGACAGATACGCAGTATTTT	CSVSGDLRTDTQYF
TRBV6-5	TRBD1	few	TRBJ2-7	TGTGCCAGCAGAGGACAGGGAGAGTCCTACGAGCAGTACTTC	CASRGQGESYEQYF
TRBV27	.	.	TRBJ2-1	TGTGCCAGCAGTTTACGCGCTAGCGTACCCTCGAATGAGCAGTTCTTC	CASSLRASVPSNEQFF
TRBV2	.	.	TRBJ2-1	TGTGCCAGCACGCGGGACCTAAACAATGAGCAGTTCTTC	CASTRDLNNEQFF
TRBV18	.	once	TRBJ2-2	TGTGCCAGCTCACCACAGTTTGTCCCGCGCACCGGGGAGCTGTTTTTT	CASSPQFVPRTGELFF